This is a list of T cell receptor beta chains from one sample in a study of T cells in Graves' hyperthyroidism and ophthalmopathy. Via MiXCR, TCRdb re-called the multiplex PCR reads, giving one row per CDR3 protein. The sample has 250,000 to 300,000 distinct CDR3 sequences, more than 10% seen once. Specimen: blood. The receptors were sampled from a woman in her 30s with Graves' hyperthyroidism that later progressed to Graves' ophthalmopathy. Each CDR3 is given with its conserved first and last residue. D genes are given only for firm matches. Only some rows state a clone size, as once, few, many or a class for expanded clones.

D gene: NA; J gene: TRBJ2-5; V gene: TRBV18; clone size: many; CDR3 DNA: TGTGCCAGCTCACCCCAGGACCAGGCTGTGCCCCAGTACTTC; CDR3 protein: CASSPQDQAVPQYF
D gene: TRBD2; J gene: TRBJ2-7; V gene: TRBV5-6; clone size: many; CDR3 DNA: TGTGCCAGCAGCTTACTAGCGACAGCCCTCGACGAGCAGTACTTC; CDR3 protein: CASSLLATALDEQYF
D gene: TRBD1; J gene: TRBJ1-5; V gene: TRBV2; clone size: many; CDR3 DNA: TGTGCCAGCAGCGGGACAGGGATCAGTCAGCCCCAGCATTTT; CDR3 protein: CASSGTGISQPQHF
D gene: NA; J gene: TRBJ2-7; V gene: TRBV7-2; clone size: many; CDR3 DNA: TGTGCCAGCAGCTGGAGTGGGGGAAGCTCCTACGAGCAGTACTTC; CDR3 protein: CASSWSGGSSYEQYF
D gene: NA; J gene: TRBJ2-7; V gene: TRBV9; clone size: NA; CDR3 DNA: TGTGCCAGCAGCCCCCAATGGGGGAGCTCCTACGAGCAGTACTTC; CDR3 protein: CASSPQWGSSYEQYF
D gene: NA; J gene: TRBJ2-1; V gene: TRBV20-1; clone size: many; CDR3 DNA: TGCAGTGCTAGAGATCCAGGGGAGACCATCTACAATGAGCAGTTCTTC; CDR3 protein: CSARDPGETIYNEQFF
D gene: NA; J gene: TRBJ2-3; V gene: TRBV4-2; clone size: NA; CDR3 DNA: TGTGCCAGCAGCCAAGATGAAGTACAGACTAGCACAGATACGCAGTATTTT; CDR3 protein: CASSQDEVQTSTDTQYF
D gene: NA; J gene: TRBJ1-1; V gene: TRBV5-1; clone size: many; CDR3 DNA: TGCGCCAGCAGCGGGACCGTCGGGGGGGCTGCTGAAGCTTTCTTT; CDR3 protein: CASSGTVGGAAEAFF
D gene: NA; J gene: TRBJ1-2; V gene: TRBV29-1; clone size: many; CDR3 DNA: TGCAGCGTCGCTACCGGATGGGGCAGCTTCACCTATGGCTACACCTTC; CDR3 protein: CSVATGWGSFTYGYTF
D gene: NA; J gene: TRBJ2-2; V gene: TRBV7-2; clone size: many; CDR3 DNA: TGTGCCAGCAGCGTATCAGGGGTCGGGGAGCTGTTTTTT; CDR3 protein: CASSVSGVGELFF
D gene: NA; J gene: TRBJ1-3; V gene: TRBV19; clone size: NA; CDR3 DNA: TGTGCCAGTAGTATTTCGGCAGCTGGAAACACCATATATTTT; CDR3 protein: CASSISAAGNTIYF
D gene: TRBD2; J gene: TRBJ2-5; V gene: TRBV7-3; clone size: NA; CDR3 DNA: TGTGCCAGCAGCTCGGATAGCGGGTGGGAGACCCAGTACTTC; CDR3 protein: CASSSDSGWETQYF
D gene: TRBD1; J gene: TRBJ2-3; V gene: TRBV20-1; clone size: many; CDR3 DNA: TGCAGTGCTCCGGGACAGGGAATCGGAGATACGCAGTATTTT; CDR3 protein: CSAPGQGIGDTQYF
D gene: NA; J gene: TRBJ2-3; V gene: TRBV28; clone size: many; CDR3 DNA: TGTGCCAGCAGTTTCCCCCGGACTAGCACAGATACGCAGTATTTT; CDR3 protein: CASSFPRTSTDTQYF
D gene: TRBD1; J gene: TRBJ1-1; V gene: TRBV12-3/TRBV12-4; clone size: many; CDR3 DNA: TGTGCCAGCAGTTTAGCCAGGACAGGGACTGAAGCTTTCTTT; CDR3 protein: CASSLARTGTEAFF
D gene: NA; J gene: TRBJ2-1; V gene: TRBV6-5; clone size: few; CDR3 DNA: TGTGCCAGCAGTTACTCGGTCTGGGACCACAAGGAACATGAGCAGTTCTTC; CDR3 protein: CASSYSVWDHKEHEQFF